This is a list of T cell receptor beta chains from one sample in a study of T cell responses to AZD1222 COVID-19 vaccine. The assay was immunoSEQ multiplex PCR, and TCRdb's table has in-frame clones only and misses some. The sample has approximately 100,000 clones, roughly 87% seen once; the top ten hold 15% to 20%. This specimen consisted of peripheral blood, obtained on day 0 of AZD1222 vaccination. The origin of the receptors is an adult in good health. CDR3s include the opening cysteine and the closing phenylalanine or tryptophan. The order of the fields is J gene, CDR3 length, V gene, D gene, clone size, CDR3 protein, CDR3 DNA. D genes are given only for firm matches. Clone size appears in some rows only: once, few, many, or a class for an expanded clone.

TRBJ2-3,16,TRBV4-1,TRBD2,-,CASSQGGLAGEDTQYF,TGCGCCAGCAGCCAAGGCGGACTAGCGGGAGAGGATACGCAGTATTTT
TRBJ2-6,17,TRBV4-1,-,-,CASSQDWEASGANVLTF,TGCGCCAGCAGCCAGGACTGGGAGGCATCTGGGGCCAACGTCCTGACTTTC
TRBJ1-1,14,TRBV11-2,-,-,CASSFGRRNTEAFF,TGTGCCAGCAGCTTTGGGAGGCGGAACACTGAAGCTTTCTTT
TRBJ2-1,16,TRBV14,-,once,CASSARAQNGVIEQFF,TGTGCCAGCAGCGCCCGGGCCCAGAACGGTGTTATTGAGCAGTTCTTC
TRBJ1-3,14,TRBV10-1,-,-,CASSESGTGNTIYF,TGCGCCAGCAGTGAGTCAGGAACTGGAAACACCATATATTTT
TRBJ1-2,14,TRBV5-6,-,-,CASSLDRVTYGYTF,TGTGCCAGCAGCTTGGACAGGGTCACCTATGGCTACACCTTC
TRBJ1-2,11,TRBV20-1,TRBD1,-,CSANPGTESTF,TGCAGTGCTAATCCCGGGACAGAGAGCACCTTC
TRBJ2-7,15,TRBV7-8,-,-,CASSDSGTETYEQYF,TGTGCCAGCAGCGACTCCGGGACTGAAACCTACGAGCAGTACTTC
TRBJ2-5,16,TRBV15,TRBD1,-,CATSPPVGDSGKTQYF,TGTGCCACCAGTCCCCCCGTAGGGGACAGTGGAAAGACCCAGTACTTC
TRBJ1-5,12,TRBV28,-,-,CASRDSNQPQHF,TGTGCCAGCAGGGACTCGAATCAGCCCCAGCATTTT
TRBJ2-7,15,TRBV18,TRBD1,-,CASSPGTGAAYEQYF,TGTGCCAGCTCCCCCGGGACAGGGGCCGCCTACGAGCAGTACTTC
TRBJ2-7,16,TRBV5-5,TRBD2,-,CASSLDPSGRSYEQYF,TGTGCCAGCAGCTTGGATCCTAGCGGGAGATCGTACGAGCAGTACTTC
TRBJ1-1,12,TRBV7-3,-,-,CASSRPNTEAFF,TGTGCCAGCAGCCGACCTAACACTGAAGCTTTCTTT
TRBJ2-1,16,TRBV2,TRBD2,few,CASSEAPSGNYNEQFF,TGTGCCAGCAGTGAAGCGCCTAGCGGGAACTACAATGAGCAGTTCTTC
TRBJ2-1,15,TRBV13,TRBD2,-,CASSARLAGANEQFF,TGTGCCAGCAGCGCGAGACTAGCGGGAGCCAATGAGCAGTTCTTC
TRBJ2-7,14,TRBV11-2,-,-,CASSFPGDFPLRYF,TGTGCCAGCAGCTTCCCAGGGGACTTCCCTCTGAGGTACTTC
TRBJ1-5,14,TRBV30,-,-,CAWSVGGGNQPQHF,TGTGCCTGGAGTGTGGGAGGGGGGAATCAGCCCCAGCATTTT
TRBJ1-1,14,TRBV4-1,-,-,CASSQAEIPTEAFF,TGCGCCAGCAGCCAAGCAGAGATTCCCACTGAAGCTTTCTTT
TRBJ1-1,15,TRBV5-1,-,-,CASSLDLGRATEAFF,TGCGCCAGCAGCTTGGATCTAGGGCGGGCCACTGAAGCTTTCTTT
TRBJ1-4,14,TRBV6-2/TRBV6-3,-,-,CASSSLGFSEKLFF,TGTGCCAGCAGTTCTCTGGGATTTTCTGAAAAACTGTTTTTT
TRBJ2-2,15,TRBV5-4,TRBD1,-,CASSPGQGATGELFF,TGTGCCAGCAGCCCGGGACAGGGGGCAACCGGGGAGCTGTTTTTT
TRBJ1-2,17,TRBV2,-,-,CASSVQATGYPNYGYTF,TGTGCCAGCAGTGTCCAAGCAACAGGGTACCCAAACTATGGCTACACCTTC
TRBJ1-2,19,TRBV2,-,-,CASSEALNWAGPVDYGYTF,TGTGCCAGCAGTGAAGCGCTTAATTGGGCAGGGCCGGTGGACTATGGCTACACCTTC
TRBJ2-7,16,TRBV3-1/TRBV3-2,TRBD2,-,CASSRGLTGGSYEQYF,TGTGCCAGCAGCCGCGGATTGACGGGGGGATCCTACGAGCAGTACTTC
TRBJ1-1,14,TRBV6-5,-,-,CASSSGDMNTEAFF,TGTGCCAGCAGTTCAGGGGATATGAACACTGAAGCTTTCTTT
TRBJ2-1,13,TRBV5-1,-,-,CASSLNGYNEQFF,TGCGCCAGCAGCTTGAACGGATACAATGAGCAGTTCTTC
TRBJ2-7,15,TRBV25-1,-,-,CASSESLGTQGGQYF,TGTGCCAGCAGTGAATCCCTTGGAACCCAAGGGGGGCAGTACTTC
TRBJ2-7,17,TRBV28,TRBD1,-,CASTSRDPGQGFYEQYF,TGTGCCAGCACCTCACGGGACCCGGGACAGGGGTTTTACGAGCAGTACTTC
TRBJ2-7,15,TRBV7-2,TRBD2,-,CASSLGLAGSYEQYF,TGTGCCAGCAGCTTGGGACTAGCAGGATCCTACGAGCAGTACTTC
TRBJ2-7,11,TRBV2,-,-,CASSREGEQYF,TGTGCCAGCAGTAGAGAAGGCGAGCAGTACTTC
TRBJ2-1,12,TRBV12-3/TRBV12-4,-,-,CASSDSYNEQFF,TGTGCCAGCAGCGACAGCTACAATGAGCAGTTCTTC
TRBJ2-1,14,TRBV30,TRBD2,-,CAWRLAGGWYEQFF,TGTGCCTGGAGACTAGCGGGAGGGTGGTATGAGCAGTTCTTC
TRBJ1-5,15,TRBV28,TRBD1,few,CASSIRDRVDQPQHF,TGTGCCAGCAGTATCCGGGACAGGGTGGATCAGCCCCAGCATTTT
TRBJ2-7,13,TRBV6-1,-,-,CASSDQGTPLQYF,TGTGCCAGCAGTGACCAAGGGACTCCGCTGCAGTACTTC
TRBJ2-7,15,TRBV5-1,-,-,CASSLRGPSSYEQYF,TGCGCCAGCAGCTTGCGGGGGCCGAGCTCCTACGAGCAGTACTTC
TRBJ2-1,21,TRBV19,-,few,CASSIPPNTVAEVYVENEQFF,TGTGCCAGTAGTATACCCCCCAACACGGTTGCCGAGGTGTACGTCGAGAATGAGCAGTTCTTC
TRBJ2-5,14,TRBV13,-,-,CASSSPPVQETQYF,TGTGCCAGCAGCTCGCCCCCCGTCCAAGAGACCCAGTACTTC
TRBJ2-1,12,TRBV12-3/TRBV12-4,-,-,CASSLASTEQFF,TGTGCCAGCAGTTTAGCCAGCACTGAGCAGTTCTTC
TRBJ2-1,16,TRBV3-1/TRBV3-2,TRBD2,-,CASSQDVETSGRQQFF,TGTGCCAGCAGCCAAGATGTGGAGACTAGCGGGAGGCAGCAGTTCTTC
TRBJ2-5,14,TRBV19,-,-,CASSMSVNQETQYF,TGTGCCAGTAGTATGTCGGTTAATCAAGAGACCCAGTACTTC
TRBJ1-4,15,TRBV24-1,TRBD1,large,CATSDFRTGNEKLFF,TGTGCCACCAGTGATTTTAGGACAGGTAATGAAAAACTGTTTTTT
TRBJ1-5,14,TRBV2,-,-,CASSDRGLRQPQHF,TGTGCCAGCAGTGATAGAGGGCTTCGGCAGCCCCAGCATTTT
TRBJ2-7,15,TRBV3-1/TRBV3-2,-,-,CASSQTPNQVYEQYF,TGTGCCAGCAGCCAAACCCCTAACCAGGTCTACGAGCAGTACTTC
TRBJ1-2,14,TRBV5-6,-,-,CASSVSASNYGYTF,TGTGCCAGCAGCGTGAGCGCTTCTAACTATGGCTACACCTTC
TRBJ2-5,14,TRBV5-1,-,-,CASSLLGVGETQYF,TGCGCCAGCAGCTTGTTAGGGGTGGGAGAGACCCAGTACTTC
TRBJ1-2,13,TRBV7-2,-,-,CASSLATGSGYTF,TGTGCCAGCAGCTTAGCAACAGGGTCTGGCTACACCTTC
TRBJ1-5,13,TRBV19,-,once,CASSIVGPQPQHF,TGTGCCAGTAGTATTGTGGGGCCTCAGCCCCAGCATTTT
TRBJ1-6,16,TRBV21-1,-,-,CASSQSSGLSNSPLHF,TGTGCCAGCAGCCAGAGTTCGGGGCTGAGTAATTCACCCCTCCACTTT
TRBJ1-2,13,TRBV18,TRBD1,-,CASSPGTDNGYTF,TGTGCCAGCTCACCAGGGACAGATAATGGCTACACCTTC